This TCR beta chain came from a study of response to subunit inactivated influenza vaccine. Germline V gene sequence: CDR1 DFQATT, CDR2 SNEGSKA (reference sequence). CDR3 length: 15 residues. Unmatched junction bases numbered 7, after V lost 3 bases and J lost 2 bases. This clonotype was detected a few times. Each CDR3 protein gets one entry after TCRdb re-called the RT-PCR reads with MiXCR. The table records roughly 620,000 distinct CDR3 sequences, about 11% of them present only once. These same records also appear under a second study, on T cells expressing NK-cell markers. As that report states: As the method of synthesis, 5'RACE template switching with UMIs yielded TCR beta cDNA. Out of eight donors sequenced, seven tested HCMV-seropositive and the remaining one seronegative. In a handful of donors, dominant CD3+CD56+NKG2C+ clones formed roughly 1.0-7.5% of CD8+ cells.

This TCR came from a man in his fifties who received an inactivated influenza vaccine. This chain links TRBV20-1 with TRBJ2-3; TRBD2 agrees at 8 bases. Sequencing was performed on PBMCs from blood, taken on the day of vaccination. The CDR3 DNA reads TGCAGTGCTAGCCCCACTAGCGGTTACACAGATACGCAGTATTTT. This sequence encodes CSASPTSGYTDTQYF.